This T cell receptor beta chain was captured by sequencing in a study of patients and donors after allogeneic stem cell transplantation. TCRdb analysed the RT-PCR reads with MiXCR anew, one entry per CDR3 protein. The data contain 800,000 to 1,000,000 distinct CDR3 sequences, over 15% of them singletons. Trimming took off 4 bases at V and 0 bases at J, with 18 bases between the two ends. Germline CDR1 and CDR2: MNHNS and SASEGT. This CDR3 spans 17 amino acids. The chain has TRBV6-1 and TRBJ1-2; possibly TRBD1 for D (5 bases). The origin of this receptor is a human donor who was either an allogeneic HSCT recipient or a stem cell or donor lymphocyte infusion donor (not recorded which). It is not recorded whose cells these are; they may come from a transplant donor. Sequenced sample: blood, either unsorted or a sorted T cell fraction (not recorded which). The CDR3 bases are TGTGCCAGCAGTGCCTTGGTGAGGACATCGGCTAACTATGGCTACACCTTC. Encoded protein: CASSALVRTSANYGYTF.